This TCR beta chain was documented in a study of blood T cell repertoires in COVID-19. Overall study: From the United States, Italy and Spain came samples of acute and convalescent COVID-19.

The germline gives CDR1 KGHSH, CDR2 LQKENI. This CDR3 contains 14 residues. V gave up 3 bases and J gave up 0 bases, with 7 bases separating them. As originally analysed: Amplification of reference gene primers provided the estimated nucleated cell counts. Only in-frame clones appear in the TCRdb table, and some are missing; sequencing was by immunoSEQ multiplex PCR. D and trimming come from the DNA, and the V and J calls and clone size come from that table. In the table there are over 110,000 clones, about 80% of which are singletons. Source material: peripheral blood. The chain combines TRBV18 with TRBJ2-3; D is unclear. This TCR was recovered from a man between 65 and 80 years old who had recovered from COVID-19. The CDR3 spells CASSPRTSTDTQYF. Written as DNA, the CDR3 is TGTGCCAGCTCACCCCGAACTAGCACAGATACGCAGTATTTT. Supplemented by reference TRBV18 and TRBJ2-3, the full variable domain reads NAGVMQNPRHLVRRRGQEARLRCSPMKGHSHVYWYRQLPEEGLKFMVYLQKENIIDESGMPKERFSAEFPKEGPSILRIQQVVRGDSAAYFCASSPRTSTDTQYFGPGTRLTVL.